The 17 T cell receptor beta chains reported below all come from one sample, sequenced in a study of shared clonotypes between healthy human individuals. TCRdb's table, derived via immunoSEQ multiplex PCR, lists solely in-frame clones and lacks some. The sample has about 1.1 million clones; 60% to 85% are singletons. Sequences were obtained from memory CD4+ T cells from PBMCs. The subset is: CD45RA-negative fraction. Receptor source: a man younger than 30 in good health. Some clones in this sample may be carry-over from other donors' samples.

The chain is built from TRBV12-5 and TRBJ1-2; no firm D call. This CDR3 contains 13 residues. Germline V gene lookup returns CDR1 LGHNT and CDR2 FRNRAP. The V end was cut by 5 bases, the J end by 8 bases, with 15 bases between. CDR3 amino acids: CASGLKLEIGYTF. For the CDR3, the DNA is TGTGCTAGTGGTCTTAAGTTGGAAATCGGCTACACCTTC.

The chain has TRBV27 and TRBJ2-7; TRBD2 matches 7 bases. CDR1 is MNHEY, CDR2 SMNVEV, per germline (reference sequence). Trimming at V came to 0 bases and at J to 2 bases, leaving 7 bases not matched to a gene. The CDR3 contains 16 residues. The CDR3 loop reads CASSLSGRGRTYEQYF. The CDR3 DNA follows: TGTGCCAGCAGTTTATCAGGGAGGGGCCGAACCTACGAGCAGTACTTC.

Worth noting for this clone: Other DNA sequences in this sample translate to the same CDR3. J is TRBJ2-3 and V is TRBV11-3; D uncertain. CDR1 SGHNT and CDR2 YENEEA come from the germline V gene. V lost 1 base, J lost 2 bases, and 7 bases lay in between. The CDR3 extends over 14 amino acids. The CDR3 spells CASSLGASTDTQYF. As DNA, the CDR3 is TGTGCCAGCAGCTTAGGAGCATCCACAGATACGCAGTATTTT. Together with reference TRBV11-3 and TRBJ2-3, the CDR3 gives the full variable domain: EAGVVQSPRYKIIEKKQPVAFWCNPISGHNTLYWYLQNLGQGPELLIRYENEEAVDDSQLPKDRFSAERLKGVDSTLKIQPAELGDSAVYLCASSLGASTDTQYFGPGTRLTVL.

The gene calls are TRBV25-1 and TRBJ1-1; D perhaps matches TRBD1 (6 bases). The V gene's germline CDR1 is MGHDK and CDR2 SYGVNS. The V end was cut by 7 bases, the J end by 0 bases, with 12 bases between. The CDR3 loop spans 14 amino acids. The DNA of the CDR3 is TGTGCCAGCAACAAACAGGGCATGAACACTGAAGCTTTCTTT. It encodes CASNKQGMNTEAFF.

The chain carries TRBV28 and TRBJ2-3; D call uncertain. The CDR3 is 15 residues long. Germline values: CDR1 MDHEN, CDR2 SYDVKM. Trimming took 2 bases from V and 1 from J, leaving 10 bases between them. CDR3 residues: CASSLVQTRTDTQYF. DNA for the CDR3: TGTGCCAGCAGTTTAGTACAGACCCGCACAGATACGCAGTATTTT.

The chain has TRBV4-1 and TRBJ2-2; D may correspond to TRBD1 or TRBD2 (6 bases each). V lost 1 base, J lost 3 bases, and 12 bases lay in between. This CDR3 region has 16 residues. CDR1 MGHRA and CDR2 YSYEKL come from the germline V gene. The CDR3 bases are TGCGCCAGCAGCCAAGCGGAAGGGGGGTACACCGGGGAGCTGTTTTTT. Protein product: CASSQAEGGYTGELFF.

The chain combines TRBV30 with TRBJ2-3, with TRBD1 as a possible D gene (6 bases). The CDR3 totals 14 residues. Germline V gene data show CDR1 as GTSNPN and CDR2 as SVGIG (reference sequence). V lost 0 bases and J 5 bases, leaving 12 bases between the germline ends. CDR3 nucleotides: TGTGCCTGGAGTGTAGGGGGAGAAGGAGATACGCAGTATTTT. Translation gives CAWSVGGEGDTQYF. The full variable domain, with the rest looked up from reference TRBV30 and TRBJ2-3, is SQTIHQWPATLVQPVGSPLSLECTVEGTSNPNLYWYRQAAGRGLQLLFYSVGIGQISSEVPQNLSASRPQDRQFILSSKKLLLSDSGFYLCAWSVGGEGDTQYFGPGTRLTVL.

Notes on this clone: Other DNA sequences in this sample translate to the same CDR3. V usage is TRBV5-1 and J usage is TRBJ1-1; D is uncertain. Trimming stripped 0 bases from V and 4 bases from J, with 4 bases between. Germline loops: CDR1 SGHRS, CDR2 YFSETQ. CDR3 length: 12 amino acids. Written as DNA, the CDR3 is TGCGCCAGCAGCTTGGGCCGCACTGAAGCTTTCTTT. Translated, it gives CASSLGRTEAFF.

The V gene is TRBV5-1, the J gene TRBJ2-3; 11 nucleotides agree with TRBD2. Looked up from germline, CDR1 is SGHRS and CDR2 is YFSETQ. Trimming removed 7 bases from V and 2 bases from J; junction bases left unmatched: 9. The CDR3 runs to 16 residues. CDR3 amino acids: CASRRGLADDTDTQYF. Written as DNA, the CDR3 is TGCGCCAGCCGCCGGGGACTAGCGGACGACACAGATACGCAGTATTTT.

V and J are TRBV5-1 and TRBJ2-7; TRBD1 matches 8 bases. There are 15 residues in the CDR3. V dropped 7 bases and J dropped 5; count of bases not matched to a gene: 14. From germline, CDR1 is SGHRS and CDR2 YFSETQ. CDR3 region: CASAPVTGAPNEQYF. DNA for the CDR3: TGCGCCAGCGCCCCCGTGACAGGGGCGCCTAACGAGCAGTACTTC.

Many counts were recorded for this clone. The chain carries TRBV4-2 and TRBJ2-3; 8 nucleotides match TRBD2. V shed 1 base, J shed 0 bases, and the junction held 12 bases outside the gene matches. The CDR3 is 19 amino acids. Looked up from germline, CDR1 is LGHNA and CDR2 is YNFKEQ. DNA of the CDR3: TGTGCCAGCAGCCAAGTCGTTGGTTTAGCGGGGACTAGCACAGATACGCAGTATTTT. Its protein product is CASSQVVGLAGTSTDTQYF.

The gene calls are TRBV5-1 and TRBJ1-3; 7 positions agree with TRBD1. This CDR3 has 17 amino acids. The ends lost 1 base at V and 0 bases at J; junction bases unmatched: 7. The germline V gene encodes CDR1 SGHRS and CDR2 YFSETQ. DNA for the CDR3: TGCGCCAGCAGCTTGAGTACAGGGGCCAGCTCTGGAAACACCATATATTTT. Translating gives CASSLSTGASSGNTIYF. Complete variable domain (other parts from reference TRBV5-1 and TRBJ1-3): KAGVTQTPRYLIKTRGQQVTLSCSPISGHRSVSWYQQTPGQGLQFLFEYFSETQRNKGNFPGRFSGRQFSNSRSEMNVSTLELGDSALYLCASSLSTGASSGNTIYFGEGSWLTVV.

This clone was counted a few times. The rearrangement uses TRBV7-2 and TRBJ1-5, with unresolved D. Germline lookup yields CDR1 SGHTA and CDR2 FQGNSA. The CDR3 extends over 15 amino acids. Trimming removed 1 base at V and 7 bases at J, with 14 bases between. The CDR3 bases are TGTGCCAGCAGCTTAGGCAGTCCCCTGAGCCAGCCCCAGCATTTT. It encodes CASSLGSPLSQPQHF. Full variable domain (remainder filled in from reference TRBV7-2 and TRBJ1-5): GAGVSQSPSNKVTEKGKDVELRCDPISGHTALYWYRQSLGQGLEFLIYFQGNSAPDKSGLPSDRFSAERTGGSVSTLTIQRTQQEDSAVYLCASSLGSPLSQPQHFGDGTRLSIL.

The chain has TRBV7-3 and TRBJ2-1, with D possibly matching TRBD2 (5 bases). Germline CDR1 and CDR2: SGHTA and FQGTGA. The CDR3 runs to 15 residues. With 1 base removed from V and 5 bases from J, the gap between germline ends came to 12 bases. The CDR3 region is CASSLMSSSNNEQFF. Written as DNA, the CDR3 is TGTGCCAGCAGCTTAATGTCTAGCAGTAACAATGAGCAGTTCTTC.

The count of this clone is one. The CDR3 bases are TGTGCCAGCAGCTCTGGGGGAGAGACCCAGTACTTC. This codes for CASSSGGETQYF. The V gene is TRBV5-7, the J gene TRBJ2-5; D may correspond to TRBD1 or TRBD2 (5 bases each). TRBV5-7 is sorted into the ORF group, with uncertain function. The CDR3 is made up of 12 amino acids. V was pared by 3 bases and J by 4 bases, with 7 bases between.

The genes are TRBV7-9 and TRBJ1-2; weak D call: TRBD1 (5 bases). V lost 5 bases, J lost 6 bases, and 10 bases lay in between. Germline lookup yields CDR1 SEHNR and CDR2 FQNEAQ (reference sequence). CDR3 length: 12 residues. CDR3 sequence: CASSIVRDGYTF. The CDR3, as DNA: TGTGCCAGCAGCATTGTCAGGGATGGCTACACCTTC.

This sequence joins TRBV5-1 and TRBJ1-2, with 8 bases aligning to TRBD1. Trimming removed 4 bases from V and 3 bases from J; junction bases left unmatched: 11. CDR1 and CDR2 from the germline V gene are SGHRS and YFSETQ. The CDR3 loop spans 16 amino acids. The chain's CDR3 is CASSRTGQGMDYGYTF. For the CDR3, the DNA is TGCGCCAGCAGCCGAACCGGACAGGGTATGGACTATGGCTACACCTTC.